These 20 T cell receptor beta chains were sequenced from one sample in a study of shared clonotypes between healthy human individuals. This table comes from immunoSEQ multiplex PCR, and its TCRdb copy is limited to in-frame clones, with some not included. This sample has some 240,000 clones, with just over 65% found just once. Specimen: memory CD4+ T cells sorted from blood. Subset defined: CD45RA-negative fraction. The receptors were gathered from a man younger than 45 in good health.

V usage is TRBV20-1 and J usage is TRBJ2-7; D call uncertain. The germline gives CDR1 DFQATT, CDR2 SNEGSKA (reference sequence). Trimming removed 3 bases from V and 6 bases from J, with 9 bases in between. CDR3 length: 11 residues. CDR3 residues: CSARAVGEQYF. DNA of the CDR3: TGCAGTGCTAGGGCCGTGGGCGAGCAGTACTTC.

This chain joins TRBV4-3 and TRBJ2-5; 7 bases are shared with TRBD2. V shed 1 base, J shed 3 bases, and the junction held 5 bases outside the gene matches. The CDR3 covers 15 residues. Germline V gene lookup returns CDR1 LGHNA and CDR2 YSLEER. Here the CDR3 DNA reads TGCGCCAGCAGCCAAGCGGTAGCGGGCGAAGAGACCCAGTACTTC. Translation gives CASSQAVAGEETQYF.

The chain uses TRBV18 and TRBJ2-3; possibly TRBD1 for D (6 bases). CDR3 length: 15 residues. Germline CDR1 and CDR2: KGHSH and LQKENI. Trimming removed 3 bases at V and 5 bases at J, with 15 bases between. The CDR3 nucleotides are TGTGCCAGCTCACCCTCCACAGGGCTCGTAGATACGCAGTATTTT. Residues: CASSPSTGLVDTQYF.

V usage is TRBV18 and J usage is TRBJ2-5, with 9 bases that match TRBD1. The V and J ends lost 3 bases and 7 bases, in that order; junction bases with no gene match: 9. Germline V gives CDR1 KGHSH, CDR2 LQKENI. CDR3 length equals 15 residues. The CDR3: CASSPTTRQGGTQYF. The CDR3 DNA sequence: TGTGCCAGCTCACCCACCACCCGACAGGGGGGGACCCAGTACTTC.

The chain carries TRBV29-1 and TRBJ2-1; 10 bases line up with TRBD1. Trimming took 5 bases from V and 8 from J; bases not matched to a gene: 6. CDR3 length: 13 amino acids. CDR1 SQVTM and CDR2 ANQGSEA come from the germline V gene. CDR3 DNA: TGCAGCGTTACTAAGACAGGGGGCTATGAGCAGTTCTTC. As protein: CSVTKTGGYEQFF.

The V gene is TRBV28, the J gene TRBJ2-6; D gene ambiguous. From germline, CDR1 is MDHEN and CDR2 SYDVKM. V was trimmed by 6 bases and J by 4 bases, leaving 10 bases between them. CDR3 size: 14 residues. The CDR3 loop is CASSDRYGANVLTF. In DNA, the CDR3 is TGTGCCAGCAGCGACCGATACGGGGCCAACGTCCTGACTTTC.

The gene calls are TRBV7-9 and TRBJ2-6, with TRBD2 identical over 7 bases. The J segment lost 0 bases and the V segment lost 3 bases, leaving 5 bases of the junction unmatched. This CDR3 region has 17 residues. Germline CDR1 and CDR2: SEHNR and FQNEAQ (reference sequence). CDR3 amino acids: CASSFGGYGSGANVLTF. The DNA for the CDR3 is TGTGCCAGCAGCTTCGGGGGGTACGGCTCTGGGGCCAACGTCCTGACTTTC. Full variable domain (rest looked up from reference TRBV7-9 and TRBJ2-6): DTGVSQNPRHKITKRGQNVTFRCDPISEHNRLYWYRQTLGQGPEFLTYFQNEAQLEKSRLLSDRFSAERPKGSFSTLEIQRTEQGDSAMYLCASSFGGYGSGANVLTFGAGSRLTVL.

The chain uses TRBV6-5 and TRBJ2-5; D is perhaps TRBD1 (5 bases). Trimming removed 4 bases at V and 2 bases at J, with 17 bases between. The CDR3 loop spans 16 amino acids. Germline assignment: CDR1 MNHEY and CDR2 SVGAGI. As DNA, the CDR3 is TGTGCCAGCAGTTCCAGGACACCTCAGCGACAAGAGACCCAGTACTTC. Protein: CASSSRTPQRQETQYF.

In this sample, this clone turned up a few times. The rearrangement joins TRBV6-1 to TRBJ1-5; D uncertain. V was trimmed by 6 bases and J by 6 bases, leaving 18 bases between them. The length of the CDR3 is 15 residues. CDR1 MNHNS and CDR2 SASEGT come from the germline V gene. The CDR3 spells CASRARLDDSQPQHF. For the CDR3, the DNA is TGTGCCAGCAGGGCCAGACTGGACGATAGTCAGCCCCAGCATTTT.

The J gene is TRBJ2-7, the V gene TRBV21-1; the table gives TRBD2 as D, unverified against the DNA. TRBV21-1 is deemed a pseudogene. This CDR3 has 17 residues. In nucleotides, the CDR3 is TGTGCCAGCAGCAAAGATGGGCTAGCGGGAGGGCCCCACGAGCAGTACTTC. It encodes CASSKDGLAGGPHEQYF.

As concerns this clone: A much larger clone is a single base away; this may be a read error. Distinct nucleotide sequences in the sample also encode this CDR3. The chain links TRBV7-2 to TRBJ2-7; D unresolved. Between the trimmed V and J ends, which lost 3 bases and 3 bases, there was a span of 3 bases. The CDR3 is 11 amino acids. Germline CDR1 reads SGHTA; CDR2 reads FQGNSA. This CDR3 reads CASSLRYEQYF. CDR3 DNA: TGTGCCAGCAGCTTGCGCTACGAGCAGTACTTC.

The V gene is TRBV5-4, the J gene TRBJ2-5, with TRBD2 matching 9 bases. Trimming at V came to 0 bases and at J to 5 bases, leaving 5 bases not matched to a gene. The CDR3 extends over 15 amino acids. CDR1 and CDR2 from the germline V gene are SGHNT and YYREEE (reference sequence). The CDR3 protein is CASSLGAGGDETQYF. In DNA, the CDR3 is TGTGCCAGCAGCTTGGGGGCGGGAGGGGATGAGACCCAGTACTTC.

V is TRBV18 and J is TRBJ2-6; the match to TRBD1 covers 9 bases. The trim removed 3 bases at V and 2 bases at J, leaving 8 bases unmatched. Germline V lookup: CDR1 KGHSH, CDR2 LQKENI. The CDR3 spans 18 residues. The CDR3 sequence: CASSPTGTGNTGANVLTF. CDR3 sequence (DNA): TGTGCCAGCTCACCCACCGGGACAGGGAATACTGGGGCCAACGTCCTGACTTTC.

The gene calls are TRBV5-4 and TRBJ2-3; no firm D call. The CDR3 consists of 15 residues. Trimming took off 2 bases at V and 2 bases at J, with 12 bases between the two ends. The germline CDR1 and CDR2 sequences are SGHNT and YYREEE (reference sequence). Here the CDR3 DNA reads TGTGCCAGCAGCTTTGGCAGCAAGTTCACAGATACGCAGTATTTT. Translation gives CASSFGSKFTDTQYF.

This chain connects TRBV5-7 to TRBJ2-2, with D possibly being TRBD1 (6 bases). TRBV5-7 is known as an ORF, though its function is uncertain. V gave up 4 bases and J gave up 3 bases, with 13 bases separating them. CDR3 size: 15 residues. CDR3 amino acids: CASSPDRTYTGELFF. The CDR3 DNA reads TGTGCCAGCAGCCCCGACAGGACTTACACCGGGGAGCTGTTTTTT.

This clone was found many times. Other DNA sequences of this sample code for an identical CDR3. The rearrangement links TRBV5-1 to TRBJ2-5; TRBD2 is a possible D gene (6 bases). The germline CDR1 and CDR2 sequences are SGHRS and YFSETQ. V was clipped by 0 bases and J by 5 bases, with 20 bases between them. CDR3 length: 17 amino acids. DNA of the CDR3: TGCGCCAGCAGCTTGGGTGGGCCGGGGACTTGGGTGGAGACCCAGTACTTC. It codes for CASSLGGPGTWVETQYF.

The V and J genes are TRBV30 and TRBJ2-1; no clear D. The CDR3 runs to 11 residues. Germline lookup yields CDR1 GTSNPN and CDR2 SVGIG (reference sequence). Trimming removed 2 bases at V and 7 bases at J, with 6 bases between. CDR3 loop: CAWSSRNEQFF. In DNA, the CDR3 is TGTGCCTGGAGTTCAAGGAATGAGCAGTTCTTC.

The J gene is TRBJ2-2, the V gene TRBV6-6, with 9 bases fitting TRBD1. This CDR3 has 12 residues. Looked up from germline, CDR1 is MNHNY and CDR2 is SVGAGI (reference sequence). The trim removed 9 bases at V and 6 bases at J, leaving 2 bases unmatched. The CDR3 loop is CARGQGPGELFF. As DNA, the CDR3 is TGTGCCAGAGGACAGGGGCCCGGGGAGCTGTTTTTT.

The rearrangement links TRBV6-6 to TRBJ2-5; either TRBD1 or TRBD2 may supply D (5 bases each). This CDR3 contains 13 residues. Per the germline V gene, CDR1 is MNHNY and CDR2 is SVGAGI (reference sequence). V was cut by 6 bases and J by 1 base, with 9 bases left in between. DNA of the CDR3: TGTGCCAGCAGCCCTGGGGGCCAAGAGACCCAGTACTTC. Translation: CASSPGGQETQYF.

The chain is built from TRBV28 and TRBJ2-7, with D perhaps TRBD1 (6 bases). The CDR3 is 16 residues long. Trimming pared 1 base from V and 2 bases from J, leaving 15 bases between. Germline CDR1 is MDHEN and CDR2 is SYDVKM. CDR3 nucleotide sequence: TGTGCCAGCAGTTTATTGTCGACAGGCTTTCCCTACGAGCAGTACTTC. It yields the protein CASSLLSTGFPYEQYF.